Listed here are 27 T cell receptor beta chains from one sample, sequenced in a study of beta chain features in type 1 diabetes. All of the isolated RNA was reverse transcribed, so expressed TCRB transcripts were sequenced. Generated by immunoSEQ multiplex PCR, the TCRdb table keeps only in-frame clones and is missing some. Here the sample spans under 800,000 clones, roughly 15% being singletons. Sequencing was carried out using naive CD4+ T cells from blood. Receptor source: a man between 18 and 29 years old in good health.

The chain combines TRBV7-9 with TRBJ2-7, with 8 bases fitting TRBD1. V gave up 5 bases and J gave up 0 bases; unmatched junction bases: 6. The CDR3 covers 15 residues. CDR1 SEHNR and CDR2 FQNEAQ come from the germline V gene (reference sequence). The CDR3 reads CASSIGQGFSYEQYF. DNA for the CDR3: TGTGCCAGCAGCATCGGACAGGGTTTCTCCTACGAGCAGTACTTC. Filled out from reference TRBV7-9 and TRBJ2-7, the complete variable domain reads DTGVSQNPRHKITKRGQNVTFRCDPISEHNRLYWYRQTLGQGPEFLTYFQNEAQLEKSRLLSDRFSAERPKGSFSTLEIQRTEQGDSAMYLCASSIGQGFSYEQYFGPGTRLTVT.

This sequence joins TRBV18 and TRBJ2-7, with D unresolved. CDR3 size: 13 residues. Germline CDR1 and CDR2: KGHSH and LQKENI. V was cut by 3 bases and J by 5 bases, with 11 bases left in between. In DNA, the CDR3 is TGTGCCAGCTCACCCTCCGTCCGGAACGAGCAGTACTTC. Translating gives CASSPSVRNEQYF.

This clone came up a few times. This CDR3 is also generated by other DNA sequences in the sample. The chain employs TRBV7-9 and TRBJ2-7; maybe TRBD2 (6 bases). V lost 4 bases to trimming and J lost 2 bases, with 9 bases between them. This CDR3 is built from 13 residues. The V gene's germline CDR1 is SEHNR and CDR2 FQNEAQ (reference sequence). The CDR3 spells CASSSPGAYEQYF. DNA for the CDR3: TGTGCCAGCAGCTCTCCGGGGGCCTACGAGCAGTACTTC. The complete variable domain, with remaining parts taken from reference TRBV7-9 and TRBJ2-7, reads DTGVSQNPRHKITKRGQNVTFRCDPISEHNRLYWYRQTLGQGPEFLTYFQNEAQLEKSRLLSDRFSAERPKGSFSTLEIQRTEQGDSAMYLCASSSPGAYEQYFGPGTRLTVT.

This clone has a handful of counts. This chain links TRBV6-5 with TRBJ2-5; TRBD2 matches 11 bases. Per the germline V gene, CDR1 is MNHEY and CDR2 is SVGAGI. The CDR3 contains 14 residues. V shed 6 bases, J shed 7 bases, and the junction held 7 bases outside the gene matches. The CDR3 DNA sequence: TGTGCCAGCAGATCTAGCGGGGGGACCGGGACCCAGTACTTC. Translation: CASRSSGGTGTQYF.

The chain recombines TRBV7-3 with TRBJ1-5; D perhaps matches TRBD1 (6 bases). The CDR3 sequence is 13 residues long. Germline CDR1 is SGHTA and CDR2 is FQGTGA. The V end was cut by 6 bases, the J end by 10 bases, with 16 bases between. The DNA of the CDR3 is TGTGCCAGCAGTAGCGGGACAAACAGCCCCCAGCATTTT. Residues: CASSSGTNSPQHF. The entire variable domain, with the rest obtained from reference TRBV7-3 and TRBJ1-5, is as follows: GAGVSQTPSNKVTEKGKYVELRCDPISGHTALYWYRQSLGQGPEFLIYFQGTGAADDSGLPNDRFFAVRPEGSVSTLKIQRTERGDSAVYLCASSSGTNSPQHFGDGTRLSIL.

This clone was found a few times. The chain uses TRBV18 and TRBJ1-5; D gene uncertain. Trimming pared 3 bases from V and 1 base from J, leaving 7 bases between. Per germline, CDR1 KGHSH and CDR2 LQKENI. This CDR3 spans 14 amino acids. Written as DNA, the CDR3 is TGTGCCAGCTCACCTGCGATCAGCAATCAGCCCCAGCATTTT. Translating it yields CASSPAISNQPQHF.

This clone was seen more than once but under ten times. The gene calls are TRBV5-1 and TRBJ2-3; D gene ambiguous. V dropped 4 bases and J dropped 0 bases, with 6 bases sitting between them. This CDR3 spans 13 amino acids. CDR1 and CDR2 from the germline V gene are SGHRS and YFSETQ. The CDR3 DNA reads TGCGCCAGCAGCGGGCCTAGCACAGATACGCAGTATTTT. Its protein product is CASSGPSTDTQYF.

This clone showed up just a few times. CDR3 coding DNA: TGTGCCAGCAGTGCTGCTAATGCGTACGAGCAGTACTTC. It encodes CASSAANAYEQYF. The V and J genes are TRBV6-5 and TRBJ2-7; no clear D gene. CDR1 MNHEY and CDR2 SVGAGI come from the germline V gene. CDR3 length equals 13 residues. Trimming took 5 bases from V and 4 from J, leaving 12 bases between them.

This clone appeared a few times. The sample holds other DNA sequences that translate to the same CDR3. This sequence joins TRBV7-3 and TRBJ2-7, with TRBD2 matching over 11 bases. Germline loops: CDR1 SGHTA, CDR2 FQGTGA. There are 15 residues in the CDR3. The V segment lost 5 bases and the J segment 2 bases; nucleotides outside the gene matches: 5. The DNA for the CDR3 is TGTGCCAGCAGCCCTCTAGCGGGAGGCACCTACGAGCAGTACTTC. This codes for CASSPLAGGTYEQYF.

This chain connects TRBV7-9 to TRBJ2-2, with 8 bases lining up with TRBD2. J lost 6 bases, V lost 0 bases, and 3 bases had no gene match. CDR1 is SEHNR, CDR2 FQNEAQ, per germline (reference sequence). This CDR3 region has 15 residues. DNA of the CDR3: TGTGCCAGCAGCTTAGCTCTAGCGGGTCCCGGGGAGCTGTTTTTT. Protein: CASSLALAGPGELFF.

This clone has more than one count but fewer than ten. The rearrangement joins TRBV14 to TRBJ2-1, with TRBD2 matching 7 bases. The CDR3 runs 15 residues. V shed 6 bases and J 10 bases; nucleotides not matched to a gene: 15. Germline V gene lookup returns CDR1 SGHDN and CDR2 FVKESK. Here the CDR3 reads CASSSFRGLVVEQFF. CDR3 bases: TGTGCCAGCAGTTCTTTTCGAGGACTAGTCGTAGAGCAGTTCTTC.

J is TRBJ2-7 and V is TRBV7-3; no clear D. V gave up 1 base and J gave up 1 base, with 8 bases separating them. The CDR3 is 14 residues long. Per germline, CDR1 SGHTA and CDR2 FQGTGA. The DNA for the CDR3 is TGTGCCAGCAGCTTAAAGCGCAGGTCCTACGAGCAGTACTTC. Amino acids: CASSLKRRSYEQYF.

This clone was seen a few times. The chain is built from TRBV9 and TRBJ2-2, with 12 bases identical to TRBD2. There are 16 residues in the CDR3. Germline-derived CDR1 and CDR2 are SGDLS and YYNGEE. The ends lost 3 bases at V and 7 bases at J; junction bases unmatched: 7. CDR3 residues: CASSDPSGGAGGELFF. CDR3 coding DNA: TGTGCCAGCAGCGACCCTAGCGGGGGGGCCGGCGGGGAGCTGTTTTTT.

The chain recombines TRBV11-3 with TRBJ2-2, with 7 bases aligning to TRBD2. V lost 3 bases to trimming and J lost 0 bases; unmatched junction nucleotides: 7. Germline V CDR1 and CDR2: SGHNT, YENEEA. The CDR3 covers 17 residues. CDR3 region: CASSLSSGPANTGELFF. The CDR3 DNA reads TGTGCCAGCAGCTTGTCTAGCGGACCCGCGAACACCGGGGAGCTGTTTTTT.

Only a few counts were recorded for this clone. The V call is TRBV6-5, the J call TRBJ1-1; maybe TRBD1 (5 bases). The V end lost 5 bases, the J end lost 0 bases, and 13 bases lay between the germline ends. This CDR3 is built from 15 residues. The germline CDR1 and CDR2 sequences are MNHEY and SVGAGI. The CDR3 coding sequence is TGTGCCAGCAGTAGGCAGGGAACTTTGAACACTGAAGCTTTCTTT. Its protein is CASSRQGTLNTEAFF.

This chain connects TRBV5-6 to TRBJ2-1; TRBD2 might be the D (6 bases). The germline V and J ends were trimmed by 1 base and 6 bases, with 14 bases remaining between them. The germline V gene has CDR1 SGHDT and CDR2 YYEEEE. This CDR3 has 15 amino acids. The DNA for the CDR3 is TGTGCCAGCAGCTTGACCGGCTCCGGGGGCAATGAGCAGTTCTTC. This gives the protein CASSLTGSGGNEQFF.

This clone has a handful of counts. The chain carries TRBV18 and TRBJ2-3, with D unclear. Deletions cut 4 bases from V and 5 bases from J, with 16 bases between. The CDR3 has 15 amino acids. Germline assignment: CDR1 KGHSH and CDR2 LQKENI. The CDR3 nucleotides are TGTGCCAGCTCACTCTCAGGCCCGGTGGGAGATACGCAGTATTTT. Translating gives CASSLSGPVGDTQYF.

This clone has only one observation. The rearrangement joins TRBV6-5 to TRBJ1-5; 7 positions match TRBD1. J was trimmed by 4 bases and V by 6 bases; bases with no gene match: 6. The germline V gene encodes CDR1 MNHEY and CDR2 SVGAGI. CDR3 length equals 14 residues. DNA for the CDR3: TGTGCCAGCAGGACCCAACAGGGGAATCAGCCCCAGCATTTT. It translates to CASRTQQGNQPQHF.

V is TRBV10-3 and J is TRBJ1-6; TRBD1 might be the D (5 bases). The V and J ends lost 0 bases and 9 bases respectively, with 12 bases between them. There are 15 residues in the CDR3. Germline V gene sequence: CDR1 ENHRY, CDR2 SYGVKD. CDR3 region: CAISESGVAGSPLHF. As DNA, the CDR3 is TGTGCCATCAGTGAGTCAGGGGTCGCAGGTTCACCCCTCCACTTT.

The chain carries TRBV4-1 and TRBJ2-5; D might be TRBD1 or TRBD2, each matching 5 bases. Germline lookup yields CDR1 MGHRA and CDR2 YSYEKL. The CDR3 contains 14 residues. The V and J ends lost 1 base and 10 bases respectively, with 16 bases between them. The CDR3 DNA is TGCGCCAGCAGCCAAGGGACGGGGCTTAAGGGCCAGTACTTC. It translates to CASSQGTGLKGQYF.

This clone was detected only a few times. Within the sample, other DNA sequences also encode this same CDR3. The chain recombines TRBV5-1 with TRBJ2-5; the D is unclear. The CDR3 extends over 11 amino acids. Per germline, CDR1 SGHRS and CDR2 YFSETQ. V dropped 4 bases and J dropped 2 bases, with 3 bases sitting between them. The CDR3 nucleotides read TGCGCCAGCAGCAAGCAAGAGACCCAGTACTTC. Translated: CASSKQETQYF.

J is TRBJ1-4 and V is TRBV6-5, with D possibly TRBD1 on 5 matching bases. V lost 0 bases to trimming and J lost 7 bases, with 12 bases between them. This CDR3 contains 15 residues. Germline lookup yields CDR1 MNHEY and CDR2 SVGAGI. CDR3 amino acids: CASSYSGAKGEKLFF. CDR3 coding DNA: TGTGCCAGCAGTTACTCAGGGGCGAAAGGTGAAAAACTGTTTTTT.

This clone was detected only a few times. The rearrangement joins TRBV6-1 to TRBJ1-3; 7 bases map to TRBD1. The CDR3 sequence is 15 residues long. From germline, CDR1 is MNHNS and CDR2 SASEGT. V shed 3 bases and J 4 bases; nucleotides not matched to a gene: 6. The CDR3 bases are TGTGCCAGCAGTGATTTTGACAGGGAAGGAAACACCATATATTTT. It encodes CASSDFDREGNTIYF.

The sample holds a few counts of this clone. The CDR3 loop reads CASSELGRTGGNEQFF. DNA of the CDR3: TGTGCCAGCAGTGAGCTGGGACGGACAGGAGGGAATGAGCAGTTCTTC. The chain links TRBV25-1 to TRBJ2-1; D is perhaps TRBD1 (7 bases). Deletions cut 3 bases from V and 7 bases from J, with 19 bases between. CDR3 length: 16 amino acids. Germline loops: CDR1 MGHDK, CDR2 SYGVNS.

The chain carries TRBV7-2 and TRBJ2-3; no firm D call. Trimming removed 3 bases at V and 8 bases at J, with 9 bases between. Germline V gene sequence: CDR1 SGHTA, CDR2 FQGNSA. The CDR3 sequence is 12 residues long. Here the CDR3 DNA reads TGTGCCAGCAGCTTTTCCGGAACTACGCAGTATTTT. This translates into CASSFSGTTQYF.

The V call is TRBV5-1, the J call TRBJ2-3; 12 positions agree with TRBD2. The CDR3 is 17 residues long. The V gene's germline CDR1 is SGHRS and CDR2 YFSETQ. Trimming cost V 7 bases and J 6 bases; bases outside gene matches: 15. The CDR3 coding sequence is TGCGCCAGCCGACCTAGCGGGAGGGCCAATATCTACGATACGCAGTATTTT. Protein sequence: CASRPSGRANIYDTQYF. The variable domain in full, completed from reference TRBV5-1 and TRBJ2-3, reads KAGVTQTPRYLIKTRGQQVTLSCSPISGHRSVSWYQQTPGQGLQFLFEYFSETQRNKGNFPGRFSGRQFSNSRSEMNVSTLELGDSALYLCASRPSGRANIYDTQYFGPGTRLTVL.

This clone was found a few times. The chain combines TRBV7-2 with TRBJ2-3; D might be TRBD2 (6 bases). Germline values: CDR1 SGHTA, CDR2 FQGNSA. CDR3 length equals 14 residues. Trimming shortened V by 4 bases and J by 2 bases, and 10 bases separated the two germline ends. The CDR3 DNA reads as TGTGCCAGCAGCTCGGGACTTAACACAGATACGCAGTATTTT. This sequence encodes CASSSGLNTDTQYF.